Presented here are 21 T cell receptor beta chains from one specimen sequenced in a study of T cell repertoires in cytomegalovirus infection (dated 2019 in TCRdb). In light of the paper, this sample's treatment or condition label describes: in vitro stimulation with specific CMV peptide epitopes to enrich CMV-specific T cells. These TCRs' antigens remain unknown. Sequenced on an Illumina HiSeq 1500. The public reads were reprocessed in TCRdb via fastp at Q25 and MiXCR, keeping in-frame beta chains. Identical CDR3 protein sequences are pooled into one entry, listed with their most common genes and DNA. Here the sample has 45,000 to 50,000 distinct CDR3 sequences; around 21% occur a single time. The ten largest clones add up to roughly 50% of the sample. Specimen: CD8+ T cells from cultured PBMCs, collected from culture after CMV antigen stimulation. Source of these receptors: a human donor in good health (CMV status not recorded). Some clones in this sample may be carry-over from other donors' samples.

The table lists this clonotype with a few counts. The gene calls are TRBV2 and TRBJ2-2, with D uncertain. The V end lost 8 bases, the J end lost 2 bases, and 15 bases lay between the germline ends. The germline CDR1 and CDR2 sequences are SNHLY and FYNNEI. The CDR3 runs 15 residues. The CDR3 nucleotides read TGTGCCAGCGCCGATGTGTTGGAAAACACCGGGGAGCTGTTTTTT. It yields the protein CASADVLENTGELFF.

This clonotype was found many times. The chain employs TRBV7-9 and TRBJ2-3; weak D call: TRBD1 (5 bases). Germline V gene sequence: CDR1 SEHNR, CDR2 FQNEAQ (reference sequence). Trimming left V 5 bases short and J 0 bases short, with 15 bases between. This CDR3 has 16 amino acids. The CDR3 nucleotides read TGTGCCAGCAGCACCCCACAGGAGTCTAGCACAGATACGCAGTATTTT. Its protein product is CASSTPQESSTDTQYF.

This clonotype appeared a few times. V usage is TRBV7-8 and J usage is TRBJ2-7; 8 positions agree with TRBD1. This CDR3 spans 15 amino acids. Trimming at V came to 4 bases and at J to 2 bases, leaving 7 bases not matched to a gene. Germline values: CDR1 SGHVS, CDR2 FQNEAQ. This CDR3 reads CASSSTGGSTYEQYF. The CDR3 DNA reads TGTGCCAGCAGCTCAACAGGGGGTTCTACCTACGAGCAGTACTTC.

This clonotype was seen many times. The chain has TRBV5-1 and TRBJ2-3, with D maybe TRBD2 (5 bases). Germline CDR1 SGHRS, CDR2 YFSETQ. V was clipped by 1 base and J by 1 base, with 10 bases between them. The CDR3 is 15 amino acids. The CDR3 loop reads CASSLTSGRTDTQYF. The CDR3 coding sequence is TGCGCCAGCAGCTTGACCAGCGGTCGCACAGATACGCAGTATTTT.

In its sample, this clonotype was seen many times. V and J are TRBV19 and TRBJ1-5; D gene unclear. Germline CDR1 is LNHDA and CDR2 is SQIVND (reference sequence). CDR3 length equals 12 residues. V lost 7 bases to trimming and J lost 7 bases, with 11 bases between them. The chain's CDR3 is CASTMGGQPQHF. CDR3 sequence (DNA): TGTGCCAGTACAATGGGCGGGCAGCCCCAGCATTTT.

The table lists this clonotype with a few counts. V usage is TRBV13 and J usage is TRBJ1-5; tentatively, D is TRBD1 (5 bases). The V end lost 6 bases, the J end lost 2 bases, and 11 bases lay between the germline ends. The CDR3 length is 14 residues. The germline CDR1 and CDR2 sequences are PRHDT and FYEKMQ (reference sequence). The CDR3 spells CASRRGAGNQPQHF. The CDR3 bases are TGTGCCAGCAGACGAGGGGCGGGCAATCAGCCCCAGCATTTT.

The rearrangement uses TRBV19 and TRBJ2-2; 8 bases fit TRBD1. V shed 6 bases, J shed 4 bases, and the junction held 10 bases outside the gene matches. The CDR3 totals 16 residues. Looked up from germline, CDR1 is LNHDA and CDR2 is SQIVND (reference sequence). CDR3 amino acids: CASRPSGDRITGELFF. In nucleotides, the CDR3 is TGTGCCAGTAGGCCCTCGGGGGACAGGATCACCGGGGAGCTGTTTTTT.

This clonotype came up a few times. The chain recombines TRBV19 with TRBJ2-5; 8 nucleotides align to TRBD1. The germline V gene has CDR1 LNHDA and CDR2 SQIVND (reference sequence). CDR3 length equals 16 residues. The V gene end was trimmed by 4 bases and the J gene end by 4 bases; junction bases not matched to a gene: 11. The CDR3: CASSTGGQGGGETQYF. DNA of the CDR3: TGTGCCAGTAGTACCGGAGGACAGGGTGGTGGAGAGACCCAGTACTTC.

The CDR3 DNA reads as TGTGCCTGGACCCGGGCCAGCTACGAGCAGTACTTC. This codes for CAWTRASYEQYF. The V and J genes are TRBV30 and TRBJ2-7; D is unresolved. Germline V gene lookup returns CDR1 GTSNPN and CDR2 SVGIG (reference sequence). Trimming left V 4 bases short and J 3 bases short, with 10 bases between. This CDR3 contains 12 residues. The full variable domain, with the rest looked up from reference TRBV30 and TRBJ2-7, is SQTIHQWPATLVQPVGSPLSLECTVEGTSNPNLYWYRQAAGRGLQLLFYSVGIGQISSEVPQNLSASRPQDRQFILSSKKLLLSDSGFYLCAWTRASYEQYFGPGTRLTVT.

The table lists this clonotype with many counts. The J gene is TRBJ2-3, the V gene TRBV7-2, with TRBD2 matching 11 bases. Germline values: CDR1 SGHTA, CDR2 FQGNSA. J was trimmed by 6 bases and V by 2 bases; bases with no gene match: 7. The CDR3 is 16 residues long. Here the CDR3 DNA reads TGTGCCAGCAGCTTAAGACTAGCGGGACTTCCGGATACGCAGTATTTT. It specifies CASSLRLAGLPDTQYF.

This rearrangement joins TRBV30 to TRBJ1-2; tentative D call: TRBD1 (5 bases). Deletions cut 4 bases from V and 5 bases from J, with 26 bases between. CDR1 and CDR2 from the germline V gene are GTSNPN and SVGIG (reference sequence). The CDR3 runs to 17 residues. The CDR3 DNA sequence: TGTGCCTGGAATGGAGGGACCGACTCCAAATCCGGTTATGGCTACACCTTC. Its protein product is CAWNGGTDSKSGYGYTF.

The sample holds a few counts of this clonotype. The chain joins TRBV27 to TRBJ1-6, with D possibly matching TRBD1 (5 bases). This CDR3 is 14 amino acids long. V lost 4 bases and J lost 11, with 15 bases in between. In germline, CDR1 is MNHEY, CDR2 SMNVEV (reference sequence). CDR3 bases: TGTGCCAGCAGTTCCCGCTATGGGGGAGCACCCCTCCACTTT. This translates into CASSSRYGGAPLHF.

This clonotype showed up just a few times. The chain carries TRBV6-2 or TRBV6-3 and TRBJ1-5; 9 bases agree with TRBD1. Trimming at V came to 7 bases and at J to 3 bases, leaving 10 bases not matched to a gene. Looked up from germline, CDR1 is MNHEY and CDR2 is SVGEGT. The CDR3 is 16 amino acids. The CDR3 sequence is CASTPETGGLNQPQHF. As DNA, the CDR3 is TGTGCCAGCACACCGGAGACAGGGGGTCTCAATCAGCCCCAGCATTTT.

The rearrangement uses TRBV28 and TRBJ1-2; D is possibly TRBD1 (6 bases). The germline CDR1 and CDR2 sequences are MDHEN and SYDVKM. CDR3 size: 16 residues. Trimming pared 6 bases from V and 3 bases from J, leaving 20 bases between. The CDR3 reads CASRTGGEVVDYGYTF. The CDR3, as DNA: TGTGCCAGCAGAACGGGGGGCGAAGTGGTCGACTATGGCTACACCTTC.

V usage is TRBV4-3 and J usage is TRBJ2-1; maybe TRBD2 (6 bases). Germline values: CDR1 LGHNA, CDR2 YSLEER. The CDR3 is 15 amino acids. Trimming shortened V by 1 base and J by 4 bases, and 11 bases separated the two germline ends. CDR3 in amino acids: CASSQGRGDYNEQFF. As DNA, the CDR3 is TGCGCCAGCAGCCAAGGTCGCGGGGATTACAATGAGCAGTTCTTC.

This clonotype has more than one count but fewer than ten. The CDR3: CASSLLGSGYGYTF. CDR3 nucleotide sequence: TGTGCCAGCAGTTTATTAGGGAGCGGCTATGGCTACACCTTC. This chain joins TRBV27 and TRBJ1-2; D is unclear. V dropped 1 base and J dropped 4 bases, with 10 bases sitting between them. CDR1 is MNHEY and CDR2 is SMNVEV in the germline V gene (reference sequence). The CDR3 has 14 residues.

Relative to its sample, this clonotype is medium-sized (0.01 to 0.1%). This chain's CDR3 is CSAPGQFGEIEQFF. In DNA form, the CDR3 reads TGCAGTGCCCCAGGGCAATTTGGGGAGATTGAGCAGTTCTTC. This chain links TRBV20-1 with TRBJ2-1; D possibly matches TRBD1 or TRBD2 (5 bases each). CDR1 and CDR2 from the germline V gene are DFQATT and SNEGSKA (reference sequence). V dropped 6 bases and J dropped 9 bases, with 21 bases sitting between them. This CDR3 is built from 14 residues.

In this sample, this clonotype turned up many times. The chain recombines TRBV28 with TRBJ2-7, with D tentatively TRBD2 (5 bases). The length of the CDR3 is 16 residues. Germline CDR1 and CDR2: MDHEN and SYDVKM. The V and J ends lost 6 bases and 3 bases respectively, with 21 bases between them. The CDR3 DNA reads as TGTGCCAGCAGCCCCTCCCGGAGGCAGGTTGACTACGAGCAGTACTTC. Its translation is CASSPSRRQVDYEQYF. The full variable domain, rest sourced from reference TRBV28 and TRBJ2-7, is DVKVTQSSRYLVKRTGEKVFLECVQDMDHENMFWYRQDPGLGLRLIYFSYDVKMKEKGDIPEGYSVSREKKERFSLILESASTNQTSMYLCASSPSRRQVDYEQYFGPGTRLTVT.

Many counts were recorded for this clonotype. The chain employs TRBV7-9 and TRBJ2-2; perhaps TRBD1 as D (5 bases). The V gene lost 2 bases and the J gene lost 1 base, with 8 bases spanning the gap. CDR1 SEHNR and CDR2 FQNEAQ come from the germline V gene (reference sequence). CDR3 length: 15 residues. The CDR3 DNA reads TGTGCCAGCAGCTTAAAGACAGAGAACACCGGGGAGCTGTTTTTT. It encodes CASSLKTENTGELFF.

The rearrangement uses TRBV27 and TRBJ1-1; D gene uncertain. Germline CDR1 is MNHEY and CDR2 is SMNVEV (reference sequence). The length of the CDR3 is 12 residues. V gave up 5 bases and J gave up 5 bases, with 9 bases separating them. The CDR3, as DNA: TGTGCCAGCAGTGCCCTAGGAACTGAAGCTTTCTTT. Its translation is CASSALGTEAFF.

The chain employs TRBV30 and TRBJ2-5, with a weak D call TRBD1 (5 bases). The CDR3 consists of 14 residues. CDR1 and CDR2 from the germline V gene are GTSNPN and SVGIG (reference sequence). Trimming pared 2 bases from V and 4 bases from J, leaving 14 bases between. As DNA, the CDR3 is TGTGCCTGGAGTATCAGGGATTGGAGAGAGACCCAGTACTTC. It yields the protein CAWSIRDWRETQYF.